The 10 T cell receptor beta chains reported below all come from one sample, sequenced in a study of Graves' ophthalmopathy and Graves' hyperthyroidism. As the template, RNA transcripts were used to amplify TCR beta CDR3 regions. Second-round multiplex PCR came after a first-round RT-PCR that employed HTBI primers. TCRdb itself ran the multiplex PCR reads through MiXCR, one entry per CDR3 protein. The sample lists 650,000 to 900,000 distinct CDR3 sequences, roughly two fifths occurring once. The source material was peripheral blood. Every receptor here comes from an adult man with Graves' ophthalmopathy.

This clonotype was observed many times. The gene calls are TRBV25-1 and TRBJ1-5; 12 nucleotides agree with TRBD1. Trimming cost V 5 bases and J 0 bases; bases outside gene matches: 11. Germline-derived CDR1 and CDR2 are MGHDK and SYGVNS. The CDR3 loop spans 19 amino acids. In nucleotides, the CDR3 is TGTGCCAGCAGTTGCCTGGGACAGGGGGCTTCCTATAGCAATCAGCCCCAGCATTTT. Translating it yields CASSCLGQGASYSNQPQHF.

This clonotype was seen many times. The chain uses TRBV2 and TRBJ2-5; D is unclear. V dropped 7 bases and J dropped 0 bases, with 3 bases sitting between them. CDR3 length equals 11 residues. Germline V gene sequence: CDR1 SNHLY, CDR2 FYNNEI. In DNA, the CDR3 is TGTGCCAGCAAGGACCAAGAGACCCAGTACTTC. Amino acid sequence: CASKDQETQYF. Together with reference TRBV2 and TRBJ2-5, the CDR3 gives the full variable domain: EPEVTQTPSHQVTQMGQEVILRCVPISNHLYFYWYRQILGQKVEFLVSFYNNEISEKSEIFDDQFSVERPDGSNFTLKIRSTKLEDSAMYFCASKDQETQYFGPGTRLLVL.

The chain combines TRBV10-2 with TRBJ1-5; D is unclear. Germline CDR1 reads WSHSY; CDR2 reads SAAADI. V lost 6 bases to trimming and J lost 2 bases, with 11 bases between them. CDR3 size: 14 residues. The CDR3 sequence: CASRDVDGNQPQHF. The CDR3 DNA reads TGCGCCAGCAGAGATGTGGACGGCAATCAGCCCCAGCATTTT.

The chain recombines TRBV2 with TRBJ2-7; weak D call: TRBD1 (5 bases). The CDR3 runs to 16 residues. The ends were cut back, 6 bases at V and 1 base at J, with 19 bases in the middle. Germline lookup yields CDR1 SNHLY and CDR2 FYNNEI. The CDR3 DNA reads TGTGCCAGCAGCCAAGGCGAAGAAAGGGGTTCCTACGAGCAGTACTTC. It translates to CASSQGEERGSYEQYF.

J is TRBJ2-2 and V is TRBV7-9; D not resolved. V was trimmed by 2 bases and J by 4 bases, leaving 5 bases between them. CDR1 SEHNR and CDR2 FQNEAQ come from the germline V gene (reference sequence). The CDR3 is 13 residues long. The CDR3 spells CASSLQITGELFF. As DNA, the CDR3 is TGTGCCAGCAGCTTACAGATCACCGGGGAGCTGTTTTTT.

J is TRBJ2-7 and V is TRBV20-1, with D perhaps matching TRBD2 (6 bases). Germline CDR1 and CDR2: DFQATT and SNEGSKA (reference sequence). This CDR3 is 14 amino acids long. The V gene lost 6 bases and the J gene lost 5 bases, with 20 bases spanning the gap. Here the CDR3 DNA reads TGCAGTGCCGCCTGGAGGGGCGGGGCTGACGAGCAGTACTTC. Encoded protein: CSAAWRGGADEQYF.

The count of this clonotype is one. The chain uses TRBV7-3 and TRBJ2-6; D is perhaps TRBD1 (6 bases). The V end was cut by 2 bases, the J end by 19 bases, with 30 bases between. Germline V lookup: CDR1 SGHTA, CDR2 FQGTGA. The CDR3 is made up of 17 amino acids. CDR3: CASSLFHRVVWPTSSTF. The CDR3 DNA is TGTGCCAGCAGCTTATTTCACAGGGTGGTTTGGCCTACGAGCAGTACTTTC.

This clonotype has a count of ten or more. The chain uses TRBV20-1 and TRBJ1-1, with D possibly matching TRBD1 (5 bases). CDR3 length equals 13 residues. The V and J ends lost 1 base and 1 base respectively, with 7 bases between them. Germline CDR1 is DFQATT and CDR2 is SNEGSKA (reference sequence). As DNA, the CDR3 is TGCAGTGCTAGAGGACAGACGAACACTGAAGCTTTCTTT. Its translation is CSARGQTNTEAFF.

The chain is built from TRBV25-1 and TRBJ2-2; 9 bases map to TRBD1. Germline V gives CDR1 MGHDK, CDR2 SYGVNS. CDR3 length equals 16 residues. J lost 4 bases, V lost 5 bases, and 8 bases had no gene match. This chain's CDR3 is CASSFPGTGFTGELFF. The DNA of the CDR3 is TGTGCCAGCAGTTTTCCCGGGACAGGGTTCACCGGGGAGCTGTTTTTT.

This clonotype was found many times. The chain links TRBV10-3 to TRBJ1-2; 7 bases agree with TRBD1. Germline V gives CDR1 ENHRY, CDR2 SYGVKD. J lost 8 bases, V lost 0 bases, and 15 bases had no gene match. There are 17 residues in the CDR3. The CDR3, as DNA: TGTGCCATCAGTGAGTCTGGGCAGGGGGATTCGATCAGAGGCTACACCTTC. This encodes CAISESGQGDSIRGYTF.